The 32 T cell receptor beta chains given below trace back to one sample, sequenced in a study of blood T cell repertoires in COVID-19. Sequencing used immunoSEQ multiplex PCR; TCRdb keeps in-frame clones, though not all of them. The sample has approximately 110,000 clones, more than 75% seen once. Sequencing used peripheral blood. The receptors shown here come from a man aged 40-55 years with acute or convalescent COVID-19.

The V and J genes are TRBV7-2 and TRBJ1-1; no clear D gene. In germline, CDR1 is SGHTA, CDR2 FQGNSA. Trimming shortened V by 3 bases and J by 5 bases, and 10 bases separated the two germline ends. The CDR3 has 13 residues. The CDR3 protein is CASSFDRRTEAFF. The CDR3, as DNA: TGTGCCAGCAGCTTTGACCGGAGGACTGAAGCTTTCTTT.

This clone has only a few counts. This chain uses TRBV3-1 (or the pseudogene TRBV3-2) with TRBJ2-1; no clear D gene. CDR1 and CDR2 from the germline V gene are LGHDT and YNNKEL (reference sequence). The CDR3 spans 15 residues. V shed 0 bases and J shed 0 bases, with 6 bases lying between them. The CDR3 protein is CASSQDWSSYNEQFF. The CDR3 nucleotides are TGTGCCAGCAGCCAAGATTGGAGCTCCTACAATGAGCAGTTCTTC.

V usage is TRBV11-1 and J usage is TRBJ1-1, with unresolved D. Germline CDR1 reads SGHAT; CDR2 reads FQDESV (reference sequence). The CDR3 length is 15 residues. Trimming took 4 bases from V and 0 from J, leaving 12 bases between them. The CDR3 protein is CASSSLNHVNTEAFF. CDR3 nucleotides: TGTGCCAGCAGCTCCCTAAATCACGTGAACACTGAAGCTTTCTTT.

This clone was counted a single time. CDR3 protein: CAWGPGVNTEAFF. The CDR3 nucleotides read TGTGCCTGGGGCCCAGGGGTGAACACTGAAGCTTTCTTT. V gene TRBV30 combines with J gene TRBJ1-1, with a possible D match to TRBD1 (6 bases). Trimming took off 5 bases at V and 0 bases at J, with 10 bases between the two ends. This CDR3 is 13 amino acids long. The germline CDR1 and CDR2 sequences are GTSNPN and SVGIG (reference sequence).

The chain links TRBV30 to TRBJ1-2; D unresolved. V lost 0 bases to trimming and J lost 8 bases, with 16 bases between them. The CDR3 contains 14 residues. Germline CDR1 and CDR2: GTSNPN and SVGIG (reference sequence). In DNA form, the CDR3 reads TGTGCCTGGAGTGTCGGCAGGCTCGTTGGGGGCTACACCTTC. Amino acid sequence: CAWSVGRLVGGYTF. The full variable domain, its missing parts supplied by reference TRBV30 and TRBJ1-2, is SQTIHQWPATLVQPVGSPLSLECTVEGTSNPNLYWYRQAAGRGLQLLFYSVGIGQISSEVPQNLSASRPQDRQFILSSKKLLLSDSGFYLCAWSVGRLVGGYTFGSGTRLTVV.

J is TRBJ1-1 and V is TRBV5-6; D is possibly TRBD1 (5 bases). The V end lost 1 base, the J end lost 3 bases, and 10 bases lay between the germline ends. The CDR3 extends over 14 amino acids. The germline V gene encodes CDR1 SGHDT and CDR2 YYEEEE. The DNA of the CDR3 is TGTGCCAGCAGCTTGTTCGGGGGATACACTGAAGCTTTCTTT. This encodes CASSLFGGYTEAFF.

The CDR3 DNA follows: TGTGCCAGCAGCCCGGGACAGGGTTTAGTAGAGACCCAGTACTTC. Translation gives CASSPGQGLVETQYF. The chain uses TRBV7-9 and TRBJ2-5, with 9 bases fitting TRBD1. The CDR3 runs 15 residues. The germline V gene has CDR1 SEHNR and CDR2 FQNEAQ (reference sequence). V trimming: 5 bases; J trimming: 4 bases; junction bases outside the gene matches: 8.

This clone was seen once. This sequence joins TRBV18 and TRBJ1-1, with 8 bases aligning to TRBD1. J lost 5 bases, V lost 7 bases, and 15 bases had no gene match. In germline, CDR1 is KGHSH, CDR2 LQKENI. CDR3 length: 16 amino acids. In DNA form, the CDR3 reads TGTGCCAGCTGCGGGCAGGGGGCGCGGGGGAGTACTGAAGCTTTCTTT. It codes for CASCGQGARGSTEAFF.

The rearrangement joins TRBV10-3 to TRBJ2-5; a weak D match, TRBD1 (6 bases). The ends were cut back, 10 bases at V and 0 bases at J, with 18 bases in the middle. CDR1 and CDR2 from the germline V gene are ENHRY and SYGVKD. The CDR3 contains 15 residues. Here the CDR3 DNA reads TGTGCCACGTCAGCCCGACAGGATTACCAAGAGACCCAGTACTTC. Protein sequence: CATSARQDYQETQYF.

This clone was counted once. The chain links TRBV10-3 to TRBJ2-5, with a possible D match to TRBD2 (5 bases). The CDR3 is made up of 13 amino acids. Germline loops: CDR1 ENHRY, CDR2 SYGVKD. V lost 7 bases, J lost 1 base, and 10 bases lay in between. The CDR3 coding sequence is TGTGCCATCACTAAAGCGGTCCAAGAGACCCAGTACTTC. Protein: CAITKAVQETQYF.

The chain uses TRBV19 and TRBJ1-6; 7 nucleotides align to TRBD1. Looked up from germline, CDR1 is LNHDA and CDR2 is SQIVND (reference sequence). V was pared by 3 bases and J by 7 bases, with 3 bases of the junction left unmatched. This CDR3 has 14 residues. CDR3 sequence reads: CASSMGRGNSPLHF. As DNA, the CDR3 is TGTGCCAGTAGTATGGGCAGGGGGAATTCACCCCTCCACTTT.

V gene TRBV7-9 combines with J gene TRBJ2-1, with 14 nucleotides matching TRBD2. Germline V gives CDR1 SEHNR, CDR2 FQNEAQ (reference sequence). This CDR3 contains 17 residues. Losses at the gene ends were 4 bases for V and 3 bases for J; bases not matched to a gene: 5. The CDR3: CASSSGTSGSSYNEQFF. DNA of the CDR3: TGTGCCAGCAGCTCCGGGACTAGCGGGAGCAGCTACAATGAGCAGTTCTTC.

J is TRBJ1-1 and V is TRBV4-2; D gene uncertain. The CDR3 has 15 amino acids. The V and J ends lost 0 bases and 3 bases respectively, with 11 bases between them. CDR1 is LGHNA, CDR2 YNFKEQ, per germline. This CDR3 reads CASSQDPQVDTEAFF. The CDR3 bases are TGTGCCAGCAGCCAAGATCCGCAGGTTGACACTGAAGCTTTCTTT.

The V gene is TRBV27, the J gene TRBJ2-7; TRBD2 agrees at 7 bases. Trimming cost V 2 bases and J 2 bases; bases outside gene matches: 15. Germline lookup yields CDR1 MNHEY and CDR2 SMNVEV (reference sequence). The CDR3 has 18 residues. In DNA, the CDR3 is TGTGCCAGCAGTTTAAAGGGGCTCAAGCGGGATGTACCCTACGAGCAGTACTTC. It translates to CASSLKGLKRDVPYEQYF.

The gene calls are TRBV30 and TRBJ1-2; possible D gene TRBD1, 5 bases. Trimming took off 3 bases at V and 4 bases at J, with 27 bases between the two ends. This CDR3 is 18 amino acids long. Germline-derived CDR1 and CDR2 are GTSNPN and SVGIG (reference sequence). CDR3: CAWSAGGEGPIPSYGYTF. The CDR3 region has the DNA TGTGCCTGGAGCGCCGGGGGTGAGGGGCCTATACCTTCCTATGGCTACACCTTC.

The rearrangement uses TRBV2 and TRBJ1-5; D not certain. V lost 1 base and J 5 bases, leaving 12 bases between the germline ends. This CDR3 comprises 15 residues. CDR1 is SNHLY and CDR2 is FYNNEI in the germline V gene. The CDR3 DNA follows: TGTGCCAGCAGTGAAGGTCCGGGGAGGGATCAGCCCCAGCATTTT. Protein: CASSEGPGRDQPQHF.

This clone was counted many times. The V call is TRBV19, the J call TRBJ2-3, with D possibly TRBD2 on 6 matching bases. The CDR3 runs to 14 residues. Per germline, CDR1 LNHDA and CDR2 SQIVND (reference sequence). Trimming stripped 7 bases from V and 8 bases from J, with 19 bases between. CDR3 bases: TGTGCCAGTAAGACTAGTTTTATCCGGGGTACGCAGTATTTT. This sequence encodes CASKTSFIRGTQYF.

The chain is built from TRBV6-4 and TRBJ1-6; D might be TRBD1 (6 bases). Trimming shortened V by 4 bases and J by 7 bases, and 14 bases separated the two germline ends. This CDR3 region has 15 residues. Germline V lookup: CDR1 MRHNA, CDR2 SNTAGT. CDR3 in amino acids: CASSVEQGTNSPLHF. The CDR3 DNA reads TGTGCCAGCAGTGTGGAACAGGGAACGAATTCACCCCTCCACTTT.

This clone was detected a few times. V is TRBV2 and J is TRBJ2-3; 9 bases map to TRBD2. Germline V gene lookup returns CDR1 SNHLY and CDR2 FYNNEI. After removal of 3 bases from V and 6 bases from J, the junction contained 4 bases not matched to a gene. This CDR3 has 14 residues. CDR3 loop: CASSEAGGMDTQYF. DNA of the CDR3: TGTGCCAGCAGTGAGGCGGGGGGGATGGATACGCAGTATTTT.

V usage is TRBV2 and J usage is TRBJ1-5; 7 nucleotides line up with TRBD1. This CDR3 has 14 amino acids. Unmatched junction bases numbered 8, after V lost 6 bases and J lost 6 bases. Looked up from germline, CDR1 is SNHLY and CDR2 is FYNNEI. As DNA, the CDR3 is TGTGCCAGCAGAGAGCGACAGGGAGGTCAGCCCCAGCATTTT. The encoded protein is CASRERQGGQPQHF.

The rearrangement links TRBV10-2 to TRBJ2-7; D not certain. V lost 0 bases to trimming and J lost 4 bases, with 7 bases between them. Germline-derived CDR1 and CDR2 are WSHSY and SAAADI. The CDR3 consists of 13 residues. CDR3 amino acids: CASSESTRYEQYF. CDR3 in DNA: TGCGCCAGCAGTGAGTCTACACGATACGAGCAGTACTTC.

This clone appeared a few times. This chain joins TRBV6-4 and TRBJ1-1; D gene ambiguous. The CDR3 spans 13 residues. Germline loops: CDR1 MRHNA, CDR2 SNTAGT. Trimming took 8 bases from V and 0 from J, leaving 10 bases between them. DNA for the CDR3: TGTGCCAGCTCCCGGGATCTGAACACTGAAGCTTTCTTT. Translating gives CASSRDLNTEAFF.

The rearrangement uses TRBV9 and TRBJ2-1; D remains unclear. The germline CDR1 and CDR2 sequences are SGDLS and YYNGEE. V shed 4 bases and J shed 3 bases, with 8 bases lying between them. The CDR3 length is 13 residues. In DNA, the CDR3 is TGTGCCAGCAGCCGTAGTGACTACAATGAGCAGTTCTTC. Translating it yields CASSRSDYNEQFF.

V usage is TRBV4-1 and J usage is TRBJ2-3; 9 nucleotides align to TRBD2. Germline loops: CDR1 MGHRA, CDR2 YSYEKL. The V gene end was trimmed by 1 base and the J gene end by 7 bases; junction bases not matched to a gene: 9. CDR3 size: 16 residues. The CDR3 nucleotides are TGCGCCAGCAGCCAAGCCGGCGGGAGGGCGGCATATACGCAGTATTTT. It is translated as CASSQAGGRAAYTQYF.

The rearrangement links TRBV4-1 to TRBJ2-3; the match to TRBD2 covers 9 bases. CDR1 and CDR2 from the germline V gene are MGHRA and YSYEKL. The CDR3 contains 16 residues. J gave up 1 base and V 4 bases, and 6 bases lay outside the gene matches. The CDR3 DNA sequence: TGCGCCAGCAGCCCTCCTCTAGCGGGGCGCACAGATACGCAGTATTTT. It encodes CASSPPLAGRTDTQYF.

This rearrangement joins TRBV19 to TRBJ1-6; D may be TRBD1 (6 bases). The V end lost 5 bases, the J end lost 9 bases, and 14 bases lay between the germline ends. The CDR3 runs 14 residues. Germline V lookup: CDR1 LNHDA, CDR2 SQIVND (reference sequence). The CDR3 nucleotides are TGTGCCAGTAGTCCCCCAGGGGTGGCTTCACCCCTCCACTTT. It yields the protein CASSPPGVASPLHF.

The chain employs TRBV7-8 and TRBJ1-1; D not resolved. V was trimmed by 3 bases and J by 1 base, leaving 6 bases between them. Germline lookup yields CDR1 SGHVS and CDR2 FQNEAQ. The CDR3 has 13 residues. The chain's CDR3 is CASSLNRNTEAFF. In DNA form, the CDR3 reads TGTGCCAGCAGCTTGAATAGGAACACTGAAGCTTTCTTT.

The chain joins TRBV6-5 to TRBJ2-2; 9 positions match TRBD1. The CDR3 sequence is 15 residues long. The V and J ends lost 6 bases and 7 bases, in that order; junction bases with no gene match: 9. CDR1 and CDR2 from the germline V gene are MNHEY and SVGAGI. The CDR3 sequence: CASSQRTGVGGELFF. The CDR3 DNA sequence: TGTGCCAGCAGCCAACGGACAGGGGTCGGCGGGGAGCTGTTTTTT.

The J gene is TRBJ1-5, the V gene TRBV7-6; D might be TRBD1 (5 bases). Germline assignment: CDR1 SGHVS and CDR2 FNYEAQ. Trimming left V 5 bases short and J 6 bases short, with 17 bases between. This CDR3 has 15 residues. For the CDR3, the DNA is TGTGCCAGCAGCGATGCGGCAGGGCCGTCTCAGCCCCAGCATTTT. Amino acid sequence: CASSDAAGPSQPQHF.

The V gene is TRBV14, the J gene TRBJ1-1; no clear D. Trimming took off 4 bases at V and 7 bases at J, with 37 bases between the two ends. Germline assignment: CDR1 SGHDN and CDR2 FVKESK. The CDR3 has 21 amino acids. The CDR3, as DNA: TGTGCCAGCAGCCGAAAATTTGGTAGTGCTGGACTAATGACGGGTGTAAATGAAGCTTTCTTT. Its protein product is CASSRKFGSAGLMTGVNEAFF.

The gene calls are TRBV19 and TRBJ1-5; D uncertain. Trimming shortened V by 3 bases and J by 4 bases, and 13 bases separated the two germline ends. The CDR3 loop spans 15 amino acids. CDR1 and CDR2 from the germline V gene are LNHDA and SQIVND (reference sequence). The CDR3 region has the DNA TGTGCCAGTAGTATTCCGGGAGGTGGAAATCAGCCCCAGCATTTT. This encodes CASSIPGGGNQPQHF.

This sequence joins TRBV7-2 and TRBJ1-2, with D tentatively TRBD1 (5 bases). This CDR3 is built from 14 residues. V dropped 4 bases and J dropped 8 bases, with 17 bases sitting between them. Germline CDR1 reads SGHTA; CDR2 reads FQGNSA. The CDR3 DNA is TGTGCCAGCAGCTCCCCTGGGTTTCAGGGCGGCTACACCTTC. Encoded protein: CASSSPGFQGGYTF.